The entry below gives a single T cell receptor beta chain sequence along with its context. V was trimmed by 2 bases and J by 5 bases, leaving 19 bases between them. The CDR3 is 17 amino acids. Germline CDR1 reads GTSNPN; CDR2 reads SVGIG (reference sequence). This sample is drawn from a study of glioma-infiltrating T cells after dendritic cell vaccination. Time point of the sample: after dendritic cell vaccination, including at tumor progression/relapse. Sequencing used immunoSEQ multiplex PCR; TCRdb keeps in-frame clones, though not all of them. The table includes approximately 99,000 clones, less than 90% detected once.

The TCR comes from a human donor with glioblastoma. This chain links TRBV30 with TRBJ1-6, with a weak D call TRBD1 (5 bases). Sequenced here: blood, sampled after dendritic cell vaccination. Written as DNA, the CDR3 is TGTGCCTGGAGTTTGCCCCTCGGGGGTCTCAATAATTCACCCCTCCACTTT. This gives the protein CAWSLPLGGLNNSPLHF.